This is a list of T cell receptor beta chains from one sample in a study of blood T cell repertoires in COVID-19. Data came from immunoSEQ multiplex PCR; TCRdb stores just in-frame clones and leaves some out. The data show roughly 190,000 clones, roughly four fifths seen once. The sample consisted of PBMCs or T cells enriched from blood (not recorded which). Receptors originate from a man in his forties or fifties who had recovered from COVID-19. Each CDR3 is given with its conserved first and last residue.

TRBJ1-3	TRBV4-1	CASSQDPRTGAGNTIYF
TRBJ1-1	TRBV7-2	CASSETSGAGGTEAFF
TRBJ2-3	TRBV2	CASSREGADTQYF
TRBJ1-1	TRBV5-6	CASSFPGGNTEAFF
TRBJ1-2	TRBV28	CAIGQGNYGYTF
TRBJ2-1	TRBV11-3	CASSLEGTSGYNEQFF
TRBJ2-3	TRBV19	CASSIILAGGSTDTQYF
TRBJ1-2	TRBV24-1	CATNGRISYGYTF
TRBJ2-1	TRBV15	CATSSRTRLYNEQFF
TRBJ2-2	TRBV4-3	CASSQDPEGSAGELFF
TRBJ2-1	TRBV29-1	CTLDGNHRDEQFF
TRBJ1-5	TRBV6-4	CARGAGVGGNQPQHF
TRBJ2-5	TRBV7-2	CASTRDIQETQYF
TRBJ1-6	TRBV2	CASSRQGAYSPLHF
TRBJ2-2	TRBV12-5	CASGLGLAATGELFF
TRBJ1-1	TRBV18	CASSSSTGGWTEAFF
TRBJ2-5	TRBV11-2	CASSFGSQETQYF
TRBJ2-3	TRBV28	CASRPGGGTDTQYF
TRBJ2-5	TRBV7-9	CASSWGGRTQETQYF
TRBJ2-5	TRBV5-4	CASSYGGEGQETQYF
TRBJ1-2	TRBV24-1	CATSVSTGRSGYTF
TRBJ1-3	TRBV9	CASSAGQGGNTIYF
TRBJ1-1	TRBV4-2	CASSQAGQVNTEAFF
TRBJ2-1	TRBV11-3	CASSLAGSGNEQFF
TRBJ2-5	TRBV7-9	CASSPWMTQETQYF
TRBJ1-2	TRBV11-2	CASSLDHAGGGYTF
TRBJ2-1	TRBV20-1	CSASAGAGNEQFF
TRBJ2-1	TRBV5-4	CASSRSIVGAGGNEQFF
TRBJ1-1	TRBV5-1	CASRRPGEGNTEAFF
TRBJ2-7	TRBV28	CASSLGLYEQYF
TRBJ1-2	TRBV7-2	CASSHRQGGYINYGYTF
TRBJ1-4	TRBV19	CASSLQEPLTTTNEKLFF
TRBJ1-5	TRBV19	CASSRQGLSNQPQHF
TRBJ2-1	TRBV9	CASTRSNRPDEQFF
TRBJ2-7	TRBV15	CATSISSGYFSYEQYF
TRBJ1-3	TRBV7-2	CASSYGHTSGNTIYF
TRBJ1-1	TRBV24-1	CATSDSRGAGEAFF
TRBJ2-7	TRBV5-1	CASSWGTGQSYEQYF
TRBJ1-4	TRBV6-5	CASTQRAGAPEKLFF
TRBJ1-4	TRBV29-1	CSTPGTGDEKLFF
TRBJ2-3	TRBV29-1	CSVWEQGSDTQYF
TRBJ2-2	TRBV12-5	CASGPGLAGAYTGELFF
TRBJ2-3	TRBV9	CASSVEYFSTDTQYF
TRBJ1-2	TRBV10-3	CASSPTSGDGYTF
TRBJ2-3	TRBV7-3	CASQQGASTDTQYF
TRBJ2-7	TRBV10-3	CAISNRTYEQYF
TRBJ2-1	TRBV29-1	CSVHPSTGYNEQFF
TRBJ1-1	TRBV3-1/TRBV3-2	CASSPLLGETTEAFF
TRBJ1-1	TRBV18	CASSPNGQSDEAFF
TRBJ1-3	TRBV28	CASSSEGLGRNTIYF
TRBJ1-1	TRBV5-1	CASSLKIDTEAFF
TRBJ2-7	TRBV18	CASSPFDSSDYEQYF
TRBJ2-7	TRBV28	CASSLGGGAFGTEGYEQYF
TRBJ2-7	TRBV6-5	CASSPGSYEQYF
TRBJ2-3	TRBV5-1	CASSLSGTDTQYF
TRBJ1-2	TRBV4-3	CASSQDDRSYGYTF
TRBJ2-7	TRBV18	CASSIADPPYEQYF